Shown below are 26 T cell receptor beta chains from a single sample sequenced in a study of blood T cell repertoires in COVID-19. The protocol was immunoSEQ multiplex PCR, while the TCRdb copy is restricted to in-frame clones and leaves out a portion. The sample lists around 68,000 clones, roughly three quarters seen once, with roughly a tenth in the top ten. Sequencing input: peripheral blood. These receptor sequences come from a woman aged 45 to 65 with acute or convalescent COVID-19.

The chain has TRBV29-1 and TRBJ1-5; D unclear. CDR1 SQVTM and CDR2 ANQGSEA come from the germline V gene. This CDR3 is 14 amino acids long. Trimming stripped 7 bases from V and 2 bases from J, with 15 bases between. DNA for the CDR3: TGCAGCGCAGCTGGGGAGAGTGGCAATCAGCCCCAGCATTTT. Residues: CSAAGESGNQPQHF.

J is TRBJ2-7 and V is TRBV30; D perhaps matches TRBD2 (6 bases). The CDR3 loop spans 15 amino acids. V dropped 2 bases and J dropped 3 bases, with 17 bases sitting between them. CDR1 is GTSNPN and CDR2 is SVGIG in the germline V gene (reference sequence). In DNA form, the CDR3 reads TGTGCCTGGAGTCCCCCCGGGAGAGAGTACTACGAGCAGTACTTC. It specifies CAWSPPGREYYEQYF. Together with reference TRBV30 and TRBJ2-7, the CDR3 gives the full variable domain: SQTIHQWPATLVQPVGSPLSLECTVEGTSNPNLYWYRQAAGRGLQLLFYSVGIGQISSEVPQNLSASRPQDRQFILSSKKLLLSDSGFYLCAWSPPGREYYEQYFGPGTRLTVT.

The V call is TRBV21-1, the J call TRBJ1-2; the D call in the table, TRBD1, was not verified against the DNA. TRBV21-1 is assigned pseudogene status. This CDR3 spans 15 amino acids. The CDR3 bases are TGTGCCAGCAGCAAAGCGGACACCAACTGGTGTGGCTACACCTTC. It translates to CASSKADTNWCGYTF.

This chain links TRBV6-5 with TRBJ1-1; TRBD1 matches 7 bases. CDR3 length: 14 residues. CDR1 and CDR2 (germline): MNHEY, SVGAGI. Trimming cost V 8 bases and J 0 bases; bases outside gene matches: 6. This CDR3 reads CASRQGALNTEAFF. Here the CDR3 DNA reads TGTGCCAGCCGACAGGGCGCTTTGAACACTGAAGCTTTCTTT.

The chain is built from TRBV29-1 and TRBJ2-7; D gene ambiguous. Looked up from germline, CDR1 is SQVTM and CDR2 is ANQGSEA. V lost 3 bases and J lost 3, with 12 bases in between. This CDR3 has 13 residues. CDR3 loop: CSVESGLGYEQYF. For the CDR3, the DNA is TGCAGCGTTGAGTCCGGGTTAGGCTACGAGCAGTACTTC.

The chain combines TRBV2 with TRBJ2-1, with TRBD2 matching 8 bases. This CDR3 region has 15 residues. CDR1 is SNHLY, CDR2 FYNNEI, per germline. J lost 9 bases, V lost 6 bases, and 13 bases had no gene match. The CDR3 region is CASRQTAGAVVEQFF. CDR3 nucleotides: TGTGCCAGCAGGCAAACAGCGGGGGCCGTCGTTGAGCAGTTCTTC. The whole variable domain, remainder taken from reference TRBV2 and TRBJ2-1, is EPEVTQTPSHQVTQMGQEVILRCVPISNHLYFYWYRQILGQKVEFLVSFYNNEISEKSEIFDDQFSVERPDGSNFTLKIRSTKLEDSAMYFCASRQTAGAVVEQFFGPGTRLTVL.

The chain is built from TRBV6-2 or TRBV6-3 and TRBJ2-1; TRBD1 matches at 8 bases. J gave up 3 bases and V 5 bases, and 3 bases lay outside the gene matches. There are 14 residues in the CDR3. Per the germline V gene, CDR1 is MNHEY and CDR2 is SVGEGT. This chain's CDR3 is CASSMDRVYNEQFF. Here the CDR3 DNA reads TGTGCCAGCAGTATGGACAGGGTCTACAATGAGCAGTTCTTC.

The chain couples TRBV28 to TRBJ1-3; D not certain. Trimming pared 1 base from V and 0 bases from J, leaving 13 bases between. CDR1 and CDR2 from the germline V gene are MDHEN and SYDVKM. The CDR3 runs to 17 residues. Written as DNA, the CDR3 is TGTGCCAGCAGTTTATCTCCCCAGATAAGCTCTGGAAACACCATATATTTT. This codes for CASSLSPQISSGNTIYF.

The chain is built from TRBV30 and TRBJ1-1; D call uncertain. This CDR3 is built from 12 residues. Trimming stripped 0 bases from V and 11 bases from J, with 13 bases between. CDR1 is GTSNPN, CDR2 SVGIG, per germline (reference sequence). The CDR3 nucleotides are TGTGCCTGGAGTGTACCTGGGCTTTGGGCTTTCTTT. Amino acid sequence: CAWSVPGLWAFF.

This chain links TRBV27 with TRBJ2-3; TRBD1 matches 10 bases. The CDR3 is 15 amino acids. After removal of 6 bases from V and 4 bases from J, the junction contained 7 bases not matched to a gene. Germline CDR1 is MNHEY and CDR2 is SMNVEV (reference sequence). DNA of the CDR3: TGTGCCAGCAGCCTTGCGACAGGGGGCGCAGATACGCAGTATTTT. Translation: CASSLATGGADTQYF.

V is TRBV5-1 and J is TRBJ2-7; possibly TRBD1 for D (6 bases). The CDR3 covers 14 residues. Germline V gives CDR1 SGHRS, CDR2 YFSETQ. V gave up 3 bases and J gave up 5 bases, with 15 bases separating them. The CDR3 sequence is CASSSTTGYDEQYF. CDR3 coding DNA: TGCGCCAGCAGCTCTACGACAGGTTATGACGAGCAGTACTTC.

This rearrangement joins TRBV28 to TRBJ2-5, with 8 nucleotides matching TRBD2. The CDR3 spans 15 residues. Germline lookup yields CDR1 MDHEN and CDR2 SYDVKM. Unmatched junction bases numbered 6, after V lost 6 bases and J lost 0 bases. The CDR3 here is CASSQRGGYQETQYF. The CDR3 bases are TGTGCCAGCAGCCAACGGGGGGGGTACCAAGAGACCCAGTACTTC.

This clone was seen only once. J is TRBJ2-2 and V is TRBV18; the match to TRBD1 covers 9 bases. The CDR3 has 16 residues. Per the germline V gene, CDR1 is KGHSH and CDR2 is LQKENI. V gave up 0 bases and J gave up 3 bases; unmatched junction bases: 2. The CDR3 sequence is CASSPPTGGYTGELFF. In DNA form, the CDR3 reads TGTGCCAGCTCACCACCGACAGGGGGGTACACCGGGGAGCTGTTTTTT.

The genes are TRBV18 and TRBJ2-7; D is undetermined. Germline V CDR1 and CDR2: KGHSH, LQKENI. The CDR3 loop spans 15 amino acids. V lost 1 base and J lost 0, with 10 bases in between. The CDR3 region is CASSPRQASSYEQYF. The CDR3 region has the DNA TGTGCCAGCTCACCACGGCAGGCATCCTCCTACGAGCAGTACTTC.

Sample share makes this clone medium-sized. V and J are TRBV2 and TRBJ1-1; weak D call: TRBD1 (5 bases). The germline V gene encodes CDR1 SNHLY and CDR2 FYNNEI. Trimming took 5 bases from V and 7 from J, leaving 8 bases between them. CDR3 size: 11 residues. The CDR3 region has the DNA TGTGCCAGCAGTTATGACAGTGAAGCTTTCTTT. This gives the protein CASSYDSEAFF. The complete variable domain, with remaining parts taken from reference TRBV2 and TRBJ1-1, reads EPEVTQTPSHQVTQMGQEVILRCVPISNHLYFYWYRQILGQKVEFLVSFYNNEISEKSEIFDDQFSVERPDGSNFTLKIRSTKLEDSAMYFCASSYDSEAFFGQGTRLTVV.

This CDR3 is CATSPGQTATNEKLFF. CDR3 bases: TGTGCCACCAGCCCCGGACAGACCGCAACTAATGAAAAACTGTTTTTT. This chain links TRBV15 with TRBJ1-4; the D gene is possibly TRBD1 (6 bases). V dropped 5 bases and J dropped 0 bases, with 13 bases sitting between them. The CDR3 spans 16 residues. The germline V gene encodes CDR1 LNHNV and CDR2 YYDKDF (reference sequence).

The J gene is TRBJ2-2, the V gene TRBV9; TRBD1 matches 7 bases. Germline CDR1 and CDR2: SGDLS and YYNGEE. The CDR3 is 15 amino acids. The junction had 4 bases not matched to a gene; V was cut back by 2 bases and J by 3 bases. CDR3 nucleotides: TGTGCCAGCAGCGTGTCGGGACAGCACACCGGGGAGCTGTTTTTT. Encoded protein: CASSVSGQHTGELFF.

This chain joins TRBV12-3 or TRBV12-4 and TRBJ1-1, with D tentatively TRBD1 (5 bases). V lost 11 bases and J lost 3, with 16 bases in between. CDR3 length equals 13 residues. CDR3 region: CAGKKQGDTEAFF. The CDR3 nucleotides are TGTGCCGGAAAAAAGCAGGGTGACACTGAAGCTTTCTTT.

The CDR3 protein is CASRASGETQYF. CDR3 sequence (DNA): TGTGCCAGCAGGGCTAGCGGGGAGACCCAGTACTTC. The chain combines TRBV12-3 or TRBV12-4 with TRBJ2-5; 8 bases match TRBD2. V shed 6 bases and J 5 bases; nucleotides not matched to a gene: 2. There are 12 residues in the CDR3.

In this sample, this clone turned up once. The rearrangement joins TRBV18 to TRBJ2-1; no firm D call. CDR1 KGHSH and CDR2 LQKENI come from the germline V gene. V lost 2 bases to trimming and J lost 5 bases, with 7 bases between them. The CDR3 length is 13 residues. The CDR3 region is CASSPNSNNEQFF. In nucleotides, the CDR3 is TGTGCCAGCTCACCAAACAGCAACAATGAGCAGTTCTTC.

The V call is TRBV4-1, the J call TRBJ2-3; perhaps TRBD1 as D (6 bases). V lost 2 bases and J lost 1, with 19 bases in between. The CDR3 has 18 amino acids. From germline, CDR1 is MGHRA and CDR2 YSYEKL. The CDR3 loop reads CASSQNGQATGGTDTQYF. In DNA form, the CDR3 reads TGCGCCAGCAGCCAAAATGGGCAGGCGACAGGTGGCACAGATACGCAGTATTTT.

The chain uses TRBV27 and TRBJ1-6; 8 positions agree with TRBD1. The germline gives CDR1 MNHEY, CDR2 SMNVEV (reference sequence). Trimming removed 0 bases from V and 3 bases from J; junction bases left unmatched: 19. This CDR3 is 22 amino acids long. The DNA of the CDR3 is TGTGCCAGCAGTTTATCAATCGATTCCCCCCTGGACAGGGTCCTCTATAATTCACCCCTCCACTTT. This encodes CASSLSIDSPLDRVLYNSPLHF.

The chain employs TRBV6-5 and TRBJ1-5, with no clear D. Per germline, CDR1 MNHEY and CDR2 SVGAGI. V lost 8 bases to trimming and J lost 3 bases, with 11 bases between them. This CDR3 contains 13 residues. CDR3 nucleotide sequence: TGTGCCAGCGCAGAGGTCCTCAATCAGCCCCAGCATTTT. This codes for CASAEVLNQPQHF.

Ten or more counts support this clone. This sequence joins TRBV7-2 and TRBJ2-5, with TRBD2 matching over 8 bases. V lost 1 base to trimming and J lost 0 bases; unmatched junction nucleotides: 4. The CDR3 consists of 16 residues. The germline gives CDR1 SGHTA, CDR2 FQGNSA. DNA of the CDR3: TGTGCCAGCAGCTTAGGACCACTAGCGGACCAAGAGACCCAGTACTTC. This translates into CASSLGPLADQETQYF.

The gene calls are TRBV30 and TRBJ2-4; 12 bases map to TRBD2. The J segment lost 6 bases and the V segment lost 1 base, leaving 7 bases of the junction unmatched. Germline V gene data show CDR1 as GTSNPN and CDR2 as SVGIG (reference sequence). The CDR3 has 16 amino acids. CDR3 sequence (DNA): TGTGCCTGGAGTGATTTTTCGGGACTAGCGGGAAACATTCAGTACTTC. The encoded protein is CAWSDFSGLAGNIQYF.

This rearrangement joins TRBV24-1 to TRBJ2-2, with 8 nucleotides matching TRBD1. The CDR3 extends over 16 amino acids. From germline, CDR1 is KGHDR and CDR2 SFDVKD. The junction had 8 bases not matched to a gene; V was cut back by 4 bases and J by 5 bases. CDR3 DNA sequence: TGTGCCACCAGTGACCGGACAGGGAGTCTTACCGGGGAGCTGTTTTTT. It specifies CATSDRTGSLTGELFF.